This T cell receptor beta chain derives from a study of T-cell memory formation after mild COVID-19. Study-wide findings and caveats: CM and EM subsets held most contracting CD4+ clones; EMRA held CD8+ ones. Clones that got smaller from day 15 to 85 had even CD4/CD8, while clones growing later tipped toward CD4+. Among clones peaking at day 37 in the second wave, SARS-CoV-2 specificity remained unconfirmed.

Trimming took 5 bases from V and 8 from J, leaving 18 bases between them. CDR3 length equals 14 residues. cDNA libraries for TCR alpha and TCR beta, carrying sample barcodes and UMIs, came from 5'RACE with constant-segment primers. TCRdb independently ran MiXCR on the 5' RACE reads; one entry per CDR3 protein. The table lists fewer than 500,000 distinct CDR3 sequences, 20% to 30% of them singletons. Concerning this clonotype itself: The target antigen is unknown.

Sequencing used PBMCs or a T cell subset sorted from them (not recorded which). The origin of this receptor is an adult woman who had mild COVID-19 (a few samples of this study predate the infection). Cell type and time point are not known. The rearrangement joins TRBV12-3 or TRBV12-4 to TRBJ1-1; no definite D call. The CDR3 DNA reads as TGTGCCAGCAGTCCCGTTTTCGGCGCCGTAGAAGCTTTCTTT. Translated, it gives CASSPVFGAVEAFF.